This T cell receptor (beta chain) was obtained from a study of CD8 T cells in ankylosing spondylitis (dated by TCRdb to 2016 to 2017). About the full investigation: To find TCR variants linked to disease, the study profiled T cell receptor beta repertoires in ankylosing spondylitis patients and healthy donors. The whole study cohort included over a hundred healthy donors and some 27 ankylosing spondylitis patients. Peripheral blood was sampled, and synovial fluid was additionally collected from ankylosing spondylitis patients.

Including cysteine and phenylalanine, the CDR3 has 15 amino acids. Left in the record is the CDR3 DNA by itself, 45 bases read in frame from the first base. The germline V gene yields SGHRS for CDR1 and YFSETQ for CDR2. V and J lose 0 bases and 0 bases, and a span of 10 bases separates them. Sequencing instrument: Illumina HiSeq 2500. TCR beta libraries were prepared by quantitative 5'-RACE with molecular barcodes. The authors' pipeline ran thus. A new computational method, built on a probabilistic model of VDJ rearrangement, was used to identify disease-linked TCR variants. Using fastp trimming at Q25 and MiXCR clonotype assembly, TCRdb reanalyzed the public sequencing data and kept in-frame beta chains. CDR3 protein sequences are deduplicated, and each keeps its most common genes and DNA. TCRdb, rather than the study authors, made the V and J calls. Here the sample has 200,000 to 300,000 distinct CDR3 sequences; 10% occur a single time. Around 2.6% of the sample is in the top ten clones.

This clonotype has a count of ten or more. The specificity of this receptor is unknown. Base qualities are not at hand, and no much larger clone is one base apart. Paper-wide results and their limitations: The disease-linked clones showed a CD8+ phenotype and occurred at relatively low frequencies in peripheral blood. Blood from ankylosing spondylitis patients appeared to be characterized by a TCR beta motif made up of under ten highly homologous amino acid variants. Some motif variants were previously reported in synovial fluid and blood of reactive arthritis patients, suggesting common disease-initiation mechanisms. The disease-linked clones were reported to be significantly enriched in matched synovial fluid samples from ankylosing spondylitis patients.

The sequenced sample consisted of blood, either unsorted or a sorted T cell fraction (not recorded which). The sequence joins TRBV5-1 to TRBJ2-7; TRBD2 is perhaps the D gene, given 5 matching bases. The TCR was taken from a male donor with ankylosing spondylitis or in good health (not recorded which). The nucleotides are TGCGCCAGCAGCTTGGAGCGGTCTAGCTCCTACGAGCAGTACTTC. This translates into CASSLERSSSYEQYF.